Presented here are 20 T cell receptor beta chains from one specimen sequenced in a study of patients and donors after allogeneic stem cell transplantation. TCRdb re-analysed the RT-PCR reads in MiXCR, keeping a single row per CDR3 protein. The profile covers about 200,000 distinct CDR3 sequences, with 35% to 45% appearing a single time and 11% taken by the ten largest. Sequenced sample: blood, either unsorted or a sorted T cell fraction (not recorded which). These receptors all stem from a human donor who was either an allogeneic HSCT recipient or a stem cell or donor lymphocyte infusion donor (not recorded which). It is not recorded whose cells these are; they may come from a transplant donor.

The chain has TRBV7-3 and TRBJ1-4; D uncertain. The germline V gene encodes CDR1 SGHTA and CDR2 FQGTGA. The V and J ends lost 0 bases and 8 bases respectively, with 7 bases between them. The CDR3 sequence is 13 residues long. CDR3 region: CASSLTGGEKLFF. The CDR3 DNA is TGTGCCAGCAGCTTAACAGGAGGCGAAAAACTGTTTTTT.

This clonotype occurred a few times. The chain has TRBV4-1 and TRBJ1-2; D is perhaps TRBD1 (5 bases). There are 15 residues in the CDR3. V was shortened by 3 bases and J by 0 bases, with 11 bases between the two germline ends. CDR1 and CDR2 from the germline V gene are MGHRA and YSYEKL. CDR3 in DNA: TGCGCCAGCAGCCATGGGACTACAGCTAACTATGGCTACACCTTC. It translates to CASSHGTTANYGYTF.

The CDR3 sequence: CASSQVWTGGPYEQYF. CDR3 in DNA: TGTGCCAGCAGCCAAGTTTGGACAGGGGGACCCTACGAGCAGTACTTC. The chain recombines TRBV3-1 with TRBJ2-7; 10 bases fit TRBD1. V lost 1 base, J lost 2 bases, and 5 bases stayed unmatched. Germline values: CDR1 LGHDT, CDR2 YNNKEL (reference sequence). The CDR3 is 16 amino acids.

Only a few counts were recorded for this clonotype. V and J are TRBV27 and TRBJ1-6; the D gene is possibly TRBD1 (5 bases). Trimming cost V 8 bases and J 5 bases, with 16 bases left between them. The CDR3 spans 15 residues. Germline lookup yields CDR1 MNHEY and CDR2 SMNVEV (reference sequence). Here the CDR3 reads CASGTRQPNNSPLHF. CDR3 DNA: TGTGCCAGCGGGACCCGACAGCCTAATAATTCACCCCTCCACTTT.

This sequence joins TRBV9 and TRBJ2-3, with 9 positions matching TRBD2. CDR1 is SGDLS and CDR2 is YYNGEE in the germline V gene. J gave up 4 bases and V 2 bases, and 8 bases lay outside the gene matches. This CDR3 comprises 16 residues. The CDR3 sequence: CASSVDSGGVADTQYF. The CDR3 DNA reads as TGTGCCAGCAGCGTGGATAGCGGGGGAGTAGCAGATACGCAGTATTTT.

This clonotype was detected only a few times. The J gene is TRBJ1-6, the V gene TRBV10-3; 7 nucleotides line up with TRBD1. The CDR3 is 14 amino acids. Trimming removed 7 bases from V and 6 bases from J; junction bases left unmatched: 6. Looked up from germline, CDR1 is ENHRY and CDR2 is SYGVKD. CDR3 DNA sequence: TGTGCCATCAAAGGACAGGCAACTAATTCACCCCTCCACTTT. Translating it yields CAIKGQATNSPLHF.

V usage is TRBV6-5 and J usage is TRBJ1-1, with TRBD1 as a possible D gene (6 bases). The V end was cut by 7 bases, the J end by 5 bases, with 14 bases between. Germline lookup yields CDR1 MNHEY and CDR2 SVGAGI. There are 13 residues in the CDR3. The CDR3 region has the DNA TGTGCCAGCACCCGGGGGGGCGGAACTGAAGCTTTCTTT. As protein: CASTRGGGTEAFF.

This clonotype has just a few counts. The gene calls are TRBV7-8 and TRBJ1-1; the match to TRBD1 covers 8 bases. Germline V gene lookup returns CDR1 SGHVS and CDR2 FQNEAQ. V lost 5 bases, J lost 0 bases, and 8 bases stayed unmatched. CDR3 length: 16 amino acids. The CDR3 DNA reads as TGTGCCAGCAGCCCAAGACAGGGGCTTATGAACACTGAAGCTTTCTTT. Amino acids: CASSPRQGLMNTEAFF.

This clonotype was observed a handful of times. The chain links TRBV5-6 to TRBJ1-2; D not resolved. The ends were cut back, 2 bases at V and 2 bases at J, with 4 bases in the middle. This CDR3 has 12 residues. Germline-derived CDR1 and CDR2 are SGHDT and YYEEEE. The CDR3 DNA reads as TGTGCCAGCAGCTTTGTGAACTATGGCTACACCTTC. It yields the protein CASSFVNYGYTF.

Here the CDR3 DNA reads TGTGCCAGCACCACGGGGAGGATGAACACTGAAGCTTTCTTT. It codes for CASTTGRMNTEAFF. The V gene is TRBV12-3 or TRBV12-4, the J gene TRBJ1-1; unclear D gene. This CDR3 contains 14 residues. V was shortened by 7 bases and J by 0 bases, with 12 bases between the two germline ends.

The chain links TRBV19 to TRBJ1-5; D is unresolved. The CDR3 sequence is 15 residues long. V dropped 9 bases and J dropped 3 bases, with 18 bases sitting between them. CDR1 is LNHDA, CDR2 SQIVND, per germline (reference sequence). In DNA, the CDR3 is TGTGCCAGCACCGAACTAGAGTTAAACAATCAGCCCCAGCATTTT. Amino acid sequence: CASTELELNNQPQHF. Full variable domain (outside the CDR3, taken from reference TRBV19 and TRBJ1-5): DGGITQSPKYLFRKEGQNVTLSCEQNLNHDAMYWYRQDPGQGLRLIYYSQIVNDFQKGDIAEGYSVSREKKESFPLTVTSAQKNPTAFYLCASTELELNNQPQHFGDGTRLSIL.

This clonotype has just a few counts. This rearrangement joins TRBV6-2 or TRBV6-3 to TRBJ1-1; TRBD1 aligns across 7 bases. This CDR3 has 14 residues. Trimming cost V 2 bases and J 4 bases; bases outside gene matches: 4. Germline values: CDR1 MNHEY, CDR2 SVGEGT. CDR3 in amino acids: CASSYAQGTTEAFF. CDR3 DNA: TGTGCCAGCAGTTACGCACAGGGGACCACTGAAGCTTTCTTT.

The V and J genes are TRBV5-1 and TRBJ1-2; tentative D call: TRBD1 (6 bases). V was cut by 0 bases and J by 1 base, with 16 bases left in between. There are 17 residues in the CDR3. Per the germline V gene, CDR1 is SGHRS and CDR2 is YFSETQ. This CDR3 is CASSLERSRGYNYGYTF. The DNA for the CDR3 is TGCGCCAGCAGCTTGGAGAGGAGCAGGGGTTATAACTATGGCTACACCTTC.

Remarks on this clonotype: Sequence at one end of the junction differs from germline and may be a read error. The rearrangement uses TRBV3-1 and TRBJ2-4; the match to TRBD1 covers 8 bases. The CDR3 consists of 13 residues. The germline V gene has CDR1 LGHDT and CDR2 YNNKEL (reference sequence). This CDR3 is CASSQDLDRERNF. The CDR3 coding sequence is TGTGCCAGCAGCCAAGACCTGGACAGGGAGAGGAACTTC.

The chain couples TRBV20-1 to TRBJ1-1; D remains ambiguous. The CDR3 is made up of 14 amino acids. CDR1 and CDR2 from the germline V gene are DFQATT and SNEGSKA (reference sequence). Between the trimmed V and J ends, which lost 1 base and 4 bases, there was a span of 13 bases. The CDR3 DNA sequence: TGCAGTGCTAGAGCCCTTTTGGGCCTCACTGAAGCTTTCTTT. This translates into CSARALLGLTEAFF.

The CDR3 loop reads CASSLSGRANYGYTF. In nucleotides, the CDR3 is TGTGCCAGCAGTTTATCTGGGAGGGCCAACTATGGCTACACCTTC. The J gene is TRBJ1-2, the V gene TRBV12-3 or TRBV12-4; D is undetermined. V was trimmed by 2 bases and J by 2 bases, leaving 12 bases between them. This CDR3 has 15 residues.

The chain couples TRBV11-2 to TRBJ1-1; D is perhaps TRBD1 (5 bases). Trimming removed 6 bases from V and 1 base from J, with 18 bases in between. Per germline, CDR1 SGHAT and CDR2 FQNNGV. This CDR3 is built from 16 residues. The CDR3 sequence is CASRSTSGMGNTEAFF. In DNA, the CDR3 is TGTGCCAGCAGGTCTACTTCAGGGATGGGGAACACTGAAGCTTTCTTT.

The J gene is TRBJ2-1, the V gene TRBV6-2 or TRBV6-3, with TRBD2 as a possible D gene (6 bases). The germline gives CDR1 MNHEY, CDR2 SVGEGT. V dropped 0 bases and J dropped 2 bases, with 14 bases sitting between them. The CDR3 extends over 17 amino acids. CDR3 loop: CASSYSLTSITYNEQFF. In DNA form, the CDR3 reads TGTGCCAGCAGTTACTCTCTGACTAGTATAACCTACAATGAGCAGTTCTTC.

Only one count was recorded for this clonotype. The chain links TRBV7-9 to TRBJ1-2; D might be TRBD1 (5 bases). CDR3 length: 13 amino acids. Trimming removed 4 bases from V and 4 bases from J, with 10 bases in between. The germline V gene has CDR1 SEHNR and CDR2 FQNEAQ (reference sequence). Written as DNA, the CDR3 is TGTGCCAGCAGCTCCATGAGGGGCTATGGCTACACCTTC. Residues: CASSSMRGYGYTF.

This rearrangement joins TRBV7-9 to TRBJ2-3; 10 bases line up with TRBD2. The trim removed 5 bases at V and 0 bases at J, leaving 8 bases unmatched. Germline V gives CDR1 SEHNR, CDR2 FQNEAQ (reference sequence). The CDR3 contains 17 residues. This CDR3 is CASSIPGLAVSTDTQYF. Written as DNA, the CDR3 is TGTGCCAGCAGCATCCCTGGACTAGCGGTTAGCACAGATACGCAGTATTTT.